The 28 T cell receptor beta chains below all came from one sample that was sequenced in a study of beta chain features in type 1 diabetes. Isolated RNA was reverse transcribed in full, so expressed TCRB transcripts were sequenced. The data were produced by immunoSEQ multiplex PCR, yet TCRdb's version contains in-frame clones alone and is incomplete. Of under 900,000 clones in the sample, roughly 15% were seen once. Source material: naive CD4+ T cells from blood. These receptors were obtained from a young woman in good health.

CDR3 protein: CASRSTSTDTQYF. The CDR3 DNA is TGTGCCAGCAGATCCACTAGCACAGATACGCAGTATTTT. V gene TRBV6-6 combines with J gene TRBJ2-3; no clear D. The CDR3 sequence is 13 residues long. V dropped 6 bases and J dropped 0 bases, with 7 bases sitting between them. CDR1 and CDR2 (germline): MNHNY, SVGAGI (reference sequence).

This clone was found a few times. The chain recombines TRBV29-1 with TRBJ1-2; 8 bases agree with TRBD1. The CDR3 consists of 13 residues. V shed 3 bases and J 3 bases; nucleotides not matched to a gene: 3. Per germline, CDR1 SQVTM and CDR2 ANQGSEA. CDR3 coding DNA: TGCAGCGTTGAGAAGACAGGGGACTATGGCTACACCTTC. Protein sequence: CSVEKTGDYGYTF. Drawing the rest from reference TRBV29-1 and TRBJ1-2, the complete variable domain is SAVISQKPSRDICQRGTSLTIQCQVDSQVTMMFWYRQQPGQSLTLIATANQGSEATYESGFVIDKFPISRPNLTFSTLTVSNMSPEDSSIYLCSVEKTGDYGYTFGSGTRLTVV.

There are a few counts of this clone. The V call is TRBV7-3, the J call TRBJ2-3; 8 bases line up with TRBD2. Per germline, CDR1 SGHTA and CDR2 FQGTGA. J was trimmed by 1 base and V by 5 bases; bases with no gene match: 5. This CDR3 is 15 amino acids long. The CDR3 loop is CASSMSGSGTDTQYF. CDR3 sequence (DNA): TGTGCCAGCAGCATGAGCGGGAGTGGCACAGATACGCAGTATTTT.

This clone was picked up a small number of times. The rearrangement joins TRBV7-9 to TRBJ2-4, with D unresolved. V was trimmed by 5 bases and J by 0 bases, leaving 5 bases between them. The CDR3 covers 13 residues. Germline CDR1 SEHNR, CDR2 FQNEAQ (reference sequence). The CDR3 nucleotides are TGTGCCAGCAGCCCCCTAGCCAAAAACATTCAGTACTTC. It encodes CASSPLAKNIQYF.

V usage is TRBV4-1 and J usage is TRBJ2-1, with 10 bases lining up with TRBD2. The V and J ends lost 0 bases and 4 bases, in that order; junction bases with no gene match: 3. Germline CDR1 is MGHRA and CDR2 is YSYEKL. This CDR3 has 16 residues. The CDR3 DNA is TGCGCCAGCAGCCAAGAGCCTAGCGGGAGATACAATGAGCAGTTCTTC. Its translation is CASSQEPSGRYNEQFF.

This clone was counted between two and nine times. The chain links TRBV4-2 to TRBJ2-5; TRBD2 agrees at 8 bases. From germline, CDR1 is LGHNA and CDR2 YNFKEQ. With 1 base clipped from V and 3 bases from J, the junction kept 10 bases outside the gene matches. This CDR3 spans 17 amino acids. DNA of the CDR3: TGTGCCAGCAGCCAAGCTCTCCTAGCGGGTTCTGAAGAGACCCAGTACTTC. Translated, it gives CASSQALLAGSEETQYF.

The chain uses TRBV7-6 and TRBJ1-1; D not certain. From germline, CDR1 is SGHVS and CDR2 FNYEAQ. This CDR3 is 13 amino acids long. V dropped 4 bases and J dropped 1 base, with 7 bases sitting between them. CDR3 in DNA: TGTGCCAGCAGCTCCAGTTCGAACACTGAAGCTTTCTTT. Amino acid sequence: CASSSSSNTEAFF. The full variable domain, rest sourced from reference TRBV7-6 and TRBJ1-1, is GAGVSQSPRYKVTKRGQDVALRCDPISGHVSLYWYRQALGQGPEFLTYFNYEAQQDKSGLPNDRFSAERPEGSISTLTIQRTEQRDSAMYRCASSSSSNTEAFFGQGTRLTVV.

The genes are TRBV4-2 and TRBJ2-1; 9 bases agree with TRBD2. The CDR3 sequence is 15 residues long. CDR1 LGHNA and CDR2 YNFKEQ come from the germline V gene. The ends lost 0 bases at V and 7 bases at J; junction bases unmatched: 4. DNA of the CDR3: TGTGCCAGCAGCCAAGATGGCGGGAGGGTGAATGAGCAGTTCTTC. Translation gives CASSQDGGRVNEQFF.

CDR3 sequence: CASSPSGSNYGYTF. The CDR3 DNA is TGTGCCAGCAGCCCTTCTGGGAGTAACTATGGCTACACCTTC. This chain links TRBV7-8 with TRBJ1-2; D is uncertain. This CDR3 is built from 14 residues. Germline V gene data show CDR1 as SGHVS and CDR2 as FQNEAQ. Trimming removed 5 bases from V and 1 base from J, with 11 bases in between.

This clone was seen a handful of times. This rearrangement joins TRBV4-1 to TRBJ1-1; D gene unclear. Germline CDR1 is MGHRA and CDR2 is YSYEKL. Trimming removed 0 bases from V and 4 bases from J, with 15 bases in between. CDR3 length equals 16 residues. As DNA, the CDR3 is TGCGCCAGCAGCCAAGAATTCCCCGGGGTTAGCACTGAAGCTTTCTTT. This translates into CASSQEFPGVSTEAFF.

The chain is built from TRBV28 and TRBJ1-4; D is unresolved. The V and J ends lost 1 base and 6 bases respectively, with 9 bases between them. The CDR3 has 14 amino acids. CDR1 MDHEN and CDR2 SYDVKM come from the germline V gene. The CDR3 DNA reads as TGTGCCAGCAGTTTATCGGGGAATGATGAAAAACTGTTTTTT. It codes for CASSLSGNDEKLFF.

There are a few counts of this clone. An end of the junction does not agree with germline; a read error may underlie this. The V call is TRBV2, the J call TRBJ2-7; D call uncertain. This CDR3 is built from 12 residues. CDR1 is SNHLY and CDR2 is FYNNEI in the germline V gene. Here the CDR3 DNA reads TGTGCCAGCAGTGAAGCCCTCCGCGGTTTAATCTTC. This sequence encodes CASSEALRGLIF.

The chain joins TRBV6-1 to TRBJ2-3; D call uncertain. Germline values: CDR1 MNHNS, CDR2 SASEGT. Trimming cost V 2 bases and J 5 bases, with 5 bases left between them. The CDR3 sequence is 12 residues long. The CDR3 protein is CASSELLDTQYF. CDR3 sequence (DNA): TGTGCCAGCAGTGAACTTCTAGATACGCAGTATTTT.

This clone was counted between two and nine times. The genes are TRBV10-3 and TRBJ1-2; no clear D gene. Germline V gene sequence: CDR1 ENHRY, CDR2 SYGVKD. CDR3 length: 14 residues. The V end lost 3 bases, the J end lost 4 bases, and 12 bases lay between the germline ends. The CDR3 region is CAISESGIRYGYTF. CDR3 nucleotide sequence: TGTGCCATCAGTGAATCTGGGATCCGCTATGGCTACACCTTC.

The chain joins TRBV5-1 to TRBJ2-7; no reliable D call. The V gene's germline CDR1 is SGHRS and CDR2 YFSETQ. The CDR3 has 14 amino acids. Between the trimmed V and J ends, which lost 0 bases and 1 base, there was a span of 8 bases. In nucleotides, the CDR3 is TGCGCCAGCAGCTTGGACCCAGGTTCCTACGAGCAGTACTTC. It is translated as CASSLDPGSYEQYF.

This clone was seen more than once but under ten times. V is TRBV2 and J is TRBJ2-1, with 10 bases identical to TRBD1. CDR3 length equals 14 residues. V lost 7 bases and J lost 2; bases outside the gene matches: 2. Germline CDR1 and CDR2: SNHLY and FYNNEI. The chain's CDR3 is CASTGTGAYNEQFF. Written as DNA, the CDR3 is TGTGCCAGCACCGGGACAGGGGCCTACAATGAGCAGTTCTTC.

There are a few counts of this clone. The chain links TRBV7-9 to TRBJ2-7; tentatively, D is TRBD1 (6 bases). The germline V gene encodes CDR1 SEHNR and CDR2 FQNEAQ (reference sequence). The length of the CDR3 is 16 residues. V was trimmed by 1 base and J by 5 bases, leaving 18 bases between them. This chain's CDR3 is CASSLGRGTLLDEQYF. The CDR3 coding sequence is TGTGCCAGCAGCTTAGGCAGGGGAACCCTTTTGGACGAGCAGTACTTC.

The gene calls are TRBV6-1 and TRBJ2-1; 8 positions match TRBD1. CDR1 is MNHNS, CDR2 SASEGT, per germline. V lost 4 bases, J lost 12 bases, and 20 bases stayed unmatched. This CDR3 contains 17 residues. CDR3 DNA: TGTGCCAGCAGTGTCCAACTTCCGGGGGACAGGAGAGGGTCGCAGTTCTTC. Its protein product is CASSVQLPGDRRGSQFF.

The V call is TRBV11-1, the J call TRBJ2-3, with D uncertain. Trimming stripped 5 bases from V and 1 base from J, with 13 bases between. This CDR3 spans 15 amino acids. CDR1 and CDR2 from the germline V gene are SGHAT and FQDESV (reference sequence). This CDR3 reads CASSVGATGTDTQYF. The CDR3 coding sequence is TGTGCCAGCAGCGTTGGCGCTACCGGCACAGATACGCAGTATTTT.

The table lists this clone with a few counts. The chain recombines TRBV2 with TRBJ1-5; TRBD1 matches 7 bases. V shed 5 bases, J shed 0 bases, and the junction held 4 bases outside the gene matches. CDR1 and CDR2 (germline): SNHLY, FYNNEI. The CDR3 sequence is 15 residues long. CDR3 residues: CASSLQGNSNQPQHF. CDR3 nucleotides: TGTGCCAGCAGTTTACAGGGGAATAGCAATCAGCCCCAGCATTTT.

For this clone: The same CDR3 arises from other DNA sequences in this sample as well. V is TRBV5-1 and J is TRBJ2-7; 7 bases are a match to TRBD1. The J segment lost 1 base and the V segment lost 4 bases, leaving 8 bases of the junction unmatched. CDR3 length: 15 amino acids. CDR1 is SGHRS and CDR2 is YFSETQ in the germline V gene. CDR3 region: CASSPTGTASYEQYF. CDR3 nucleotides: TGCGCCAGCAGCCCTACCGGGACAGCGTCCTACGAGCAGTACTTC. Full variable domain (remainder filled in from reference TRBV5-1 and TRBJ2-7): KAGVTQTPRYLIKTRGQQVTLSCSPISGHRSVSWYQQTPGQGLQFLFEYFSETQRNKGNFPGRFSGRQFSNSRSEMNVSTLELGDSALYLCASSPTGTASYEQYFGPGTRLTVT.

DNA for the CDR3: TGTGCCAGCAGCACCCGGGACAGGGGGTCTGAGCAGTTCTTC. This gives the protein CASSTRDRGSEQFF. The V and J genes are TRBV5-4 and TRBJ2-1, with 11 nucleotides matching TRBD1. Germline assignment: CDR1 SGHNT and CDR2 YYREEE (reference sequence). V shed 4 bases and J 9 bases; nucleotides not matched to a gene: 6. This CDR3 has 14 amino acids.

This clone appeared a few times. J is TRBJ1-5 and V is TRBV6-6, with unresolved D. The germline V and J ends were trimmed by 6 bases and 4 bases, with 13 bases remaining between them. The CDR3 spans 14 residues. Germline V gives CDR1 MNHNY, CDR2 SVGAGI (reference sequence). This chain's CDR3 is CASSHPDTNQPQHF. The CDR3 nucleotides read TGTGCCAGCAGCCACCCCGACACAAATCAGCCCCAGCATTTT.

The chain has TRBV6-6 and TRBJ2-1, with TRBD1 identical over 7 bases. The CDR3 is made up of 11 amino acids. CDR1 and CDR2 from the germline V gene are MNHNY and SVGAGI (reference sequence). The ends lost 8 bases at V and 9 bases at J; junction bases unmatched: 4. The chain's CDR3 is CASHNRGEQFF. In DNA, the CDR3 is TGTGCCAGCCATAACAGGGGTGAGCAGTTCTTC.

The J gene is TRBJ1-2, the V gene TRBV5-6; no clear D. The CDR3 is 14 amino acids. Germline V CDR1 and CDR2: SGHDT, YYEEEE. Trimming cost V 4 bases and J 4 bases, with 14 bases left between them. The CDR3 DNA follows: TGTGCCAGCAGCGTGAAACTGGGTGCCTATGGCTACACCTTC. Protein product: CASSVKLGAYGYTF.

The rearrangement links TRBV28 to TRBJ1-4, with no clear D. The CDR3 is made up of 15 amino acids. V was shortened by 6 bases and J by 4 bases, with 15 bases between the two germline ends. CDR1 MDHEN and CDR2 SYDVKM come from the germline V gene. CDR3 amino acids: CASRDPAGYNEKLFF. The CDR3 coding sequence is TGTGCCAGCAGGGATCCTGCGGGATATAATGAAAAACTGTTTTTT.

A note on this clone: At one boundary the junction diverges from the germline segment, which might be a read error. J is TRBJ1-4 and V is TRBV5-4; D remains unclear. The germline V gene encodes CDR1 SGHNT and CDR2 YYREEE (reference sequence). This CDR3 is 14 amino acids long. DNA for the CDR3: TGCGCCAGCAGCCAAGAACGAGCCGAGCTTTACCTGTTTTTT. Translated, it gives CASSQERAELYLFF. Using reference TRBV5-4 and TRBJ1-4 for the parts outside the CDR3, the full variable domain is ETGVTQSPTHLIKTRGQQVTLRCSSQSGHNTVSWYQQALGQGPQFIFQYYREEENGRGNFPPRFSGLQFPNYSSELNVNALELDDSALYLCASSQERAELYLFFGSGTQLSVL.

This clone was counted only a few times. The rearrangement links TRBV5-6 to TRBJ2-5; 8 bases align to TRBD1. The CDR3 runs to 12 residues. J lost 5 bases, V lost 6 bases, and 3 bases had no gene match. Germline-derived CDR1 and CDR2 are SGHDT and YYEEEE. The CDR3 bases are TGTGCCAGCACGACAGGGGCTGAGACCCAGTACTTC. This sequence encodes CASTTGAETQYF.